Listed below are T cell receptor beta chains from one sample, sequenced in a study of T-cell memory formation after mild COVID-19. TCRdb called the 5' RACE reads again in MiXCR, with one record for every CDR3 protein. The sample has 200,000 to 250,000 distinct CDR3 sequences, 15% to 20% seen once. The sequencing input was PBMCs or a T cell subset sorted from them (not recorded which). Source of these receptors: a young man who had mild COVID-19 (a few samples of this study predate the infection). Cell type and time point are not known. Each CDR3 is given with its conserved first and last residue. A D gene is named only where the DNA matches it firmly. Rows may omit the clone size; those that give it use once, few, many or a size class.

v_gene	d_gene	j_gene	abundance	CDR3aa	CDR3nt
TRBV7-2	-	TRBJ1-1	many	CASSLARGETEAFF	TGTGCCAGCAGCTTAGCGCGGGGTGAGACTGAAGCTTTCTTT
TRBV5-6	-	TRBJ2-5	few	CASSYPPRETQYF	TGTGCCAGCAGCTACCCCCCACGAGAGACCCAGTACTTC
TRBV20-1	-	TRBJ2-1	many	CSMISVGGAGEQFF	TGCAGTATGATTAGCGTGGGGGGGGCAGGTGAGCAGTTCTTC
TRBV4-1	TRBD1	TRBJ2-5	few	CASSQGPRDSRRTQYF	TGCGCCAGCAGCCAAGGCCCCCGGGACAGCAGACGGACCCAGTACTTC
TRBV10-3	TRBD1	TRBJ1-5	-	CAIRGQANQPQHF	TGTGCCATCAGGGGACAGGCCAATCAGCCCCAGCATTTT
TRBV27	-	TRBJ2-7	-	CASSSPTGASYEQYF	TGTGCCAGCAGTTCCCCTACAGGAGCCTCCTACGAGCAGTACTTC
TRBV3-1	TRBD2	TRBJ2-5	-	CASSQDRRLAGKETQYF	TGTGCCAGCAGCCAAGATAGGCGCCTAGCGGGGAAAGAGACCCAGTACTTC
TRBV7-7	TRBD1	TRBJ2-3	few	CASSNPGQGVNTQYF	TGTGCCAGCAGCAACCCGGGACAGGGGGTAAATACGCAGTATTTT
TRBV15	TRBD1	TRBJ1-1	few	CATSVRQGAEAFF	TGTGCCACCAGCGTCCGACAGGGCGCTGAAGCTTTCTTT
TRBV5-1	-	TRBJ1-5	-	CASSLAGQVNQPQHF	TGCGCCAGCAGCTTGGCCGGGCAGGTCAATCAGCCCCAGCATTTT
TRBV20-1	-	TRBJ1-4	few	CSARVVGEEKLFF	TGCAGTGCTAGAGTCGTGGGGGAAGAAAAACTGTTTTTT
TRBV9	-	TRBJ1-1	many	CASSVERNTEAFF	TGTGCCAGCAGCGTCGAAAGGAACACTGAAGCTTTCTTT
TRBV7-8	-	TRBJ2-5	-	CASSLAVIKYF	TGTGCCAGCAGCTTAGCGGTAATAAAGTACTTC
TRBV11-2	-	TRBJ2-5	few	CASRSGETQYF	TGTGCCAGCCGTAGCGGAGAGACCCAGTACTTC
TRBV5-1	-	TRBJ2-3	few	CASSLAEDTQYF	TGCGCCAGCAGCTTGGCGGAGGATACGCAGTATTTT